This TCR beta chain was profiled in a study of human T cells and chemical hapten exposure. The wider study: A mostly female patient group had alopecia areata, totalis or universalis.

This clonotype showed up just a few times. No antigen is known for it. Broader study findings: Expanded TCRs made up significantly more big CDR3 similarity clusters than controls did.

The library gave individual cDNA molecules unique molecular identifiers. Under the authors' procedure: Samples ranged from about 23,224 to 690,600 TCRs, with a median of approximately 96,000. TCRdb used MiXCR to reprocess the RACE reads, holding one entry per CDR3 protein. For this entry, the V and J calls and clone size follow TCRdb and not the study's own pipeline. This sample has 250,000 to 300,000 distinct CDR3 sequences, with roughly 7.4% found just once. This CDR3 contains 17 residues. The J segment lost 2 bases and the V segment lost 0 bases, leaving 7 bases of the junction unmatched. Germline V gene sequence: CDR1 SGHDN, CDR2 FVKESK. Time point in this sample: pre-sensitization, week 0. Treatment indicated: therapeutic diphenylcyclopropenone sensitization with weekly scalp DPC.

This TCR came from a man in his late teens or twenties with alopecia areata. Some clones in this sample may be carry-over from other donors' samples. This chain uses TRBV14 with TRBJ2-7; 10 nucleotides align to TRBD1. Specimen: whole blood, collected in connection with sensitization to the hapten diphenylcyclopropenone (DPC). CDR3 loop: CASSQDRAGTGAYEQYF. In DNA, the CDR3 is TGTGCCAGCAGCCAAGATCGGGCCGGGACAGGGGCCTACGAGCAGTACTTC. The full variable domain, its missing parts supplied by reference TRBV14 and TRBJ2-7, is EAGVTQFPSHSVIEKGQTVTLRCDPISGHDNLYWYRRVMGKEIKFLLHFVKESKQDESGMPNNRFLAERTGGTYSTLKVQPAELEDSGVYFCASSQDRAGTGAYEQYFGPGTRLTVT.